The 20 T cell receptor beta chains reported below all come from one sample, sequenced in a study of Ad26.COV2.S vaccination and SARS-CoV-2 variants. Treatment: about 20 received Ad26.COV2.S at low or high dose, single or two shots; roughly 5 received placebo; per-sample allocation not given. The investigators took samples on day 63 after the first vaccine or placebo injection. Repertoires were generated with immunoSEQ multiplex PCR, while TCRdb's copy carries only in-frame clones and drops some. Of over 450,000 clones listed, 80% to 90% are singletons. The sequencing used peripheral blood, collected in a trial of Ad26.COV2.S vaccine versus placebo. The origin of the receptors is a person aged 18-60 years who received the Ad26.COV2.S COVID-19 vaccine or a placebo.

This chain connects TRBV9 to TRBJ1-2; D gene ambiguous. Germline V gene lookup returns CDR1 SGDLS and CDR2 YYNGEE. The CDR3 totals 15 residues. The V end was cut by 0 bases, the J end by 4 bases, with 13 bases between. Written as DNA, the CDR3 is TGTGCCAGCAGCGTAGCGGTGGGATGGAGCTATGGCTACACCTTC. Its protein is CASSVAVGWSYGYTF. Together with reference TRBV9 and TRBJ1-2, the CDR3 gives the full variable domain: DSGVTQTPKHLITATGQRVTLRCSPRSGDLSVYWYQQSLDQGLQFLIQYYNGEERAKGNILERFSAQQFPDLHSELNLSSLELGDSALYFCASSVAVGWSYGYTFGSGTRLTVV.

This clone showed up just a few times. In DNA form, the CDR3 reads TGTGCCAGCAGCCAGCACACCACTAGCTCCCCCTACACAGATACGCAGTATTTT. Protein product: CASSQHTTSSPYTDTQYF. The chain links TRBV3-1 (or the pseudogene TRBV3-2) to TRBJ2-3; a weak D match, TRBD2 (6 bases). This CDR3 has 18 residues. V shed 3 bases and J shed 2 bases, with 21 bases lying between them. Germline-derived CDR1 and CDR2 are LGHDT and YNNKEL (reference sequence).

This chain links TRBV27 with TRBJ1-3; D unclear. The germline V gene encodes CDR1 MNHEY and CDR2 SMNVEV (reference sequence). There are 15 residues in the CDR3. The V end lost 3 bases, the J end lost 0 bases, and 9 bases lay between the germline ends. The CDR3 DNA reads TGTGCCAGCAGTTTTAACGGCGGCTCTGGAAACACCATATATTTT. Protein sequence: CASSFNGGSGNTIYF.

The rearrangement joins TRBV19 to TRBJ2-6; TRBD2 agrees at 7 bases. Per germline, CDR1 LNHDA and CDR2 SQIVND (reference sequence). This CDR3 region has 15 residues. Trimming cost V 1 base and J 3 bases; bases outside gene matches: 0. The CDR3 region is CASSIAGGGANVLTF. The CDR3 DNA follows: TGTGCCAGTAGTATAGCGGGGGGTGGGGCCAACGTCCTGACTTTC.

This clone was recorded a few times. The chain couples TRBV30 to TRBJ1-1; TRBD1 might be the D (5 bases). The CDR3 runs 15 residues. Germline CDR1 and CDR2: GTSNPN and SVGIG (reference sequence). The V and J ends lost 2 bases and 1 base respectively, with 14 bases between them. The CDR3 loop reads CAWSRWGGWNTEAFF. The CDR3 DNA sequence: TGTGCCTGGAGTAGGTGGGGGGGATGGAACACTGAAGCTTTCTTT.

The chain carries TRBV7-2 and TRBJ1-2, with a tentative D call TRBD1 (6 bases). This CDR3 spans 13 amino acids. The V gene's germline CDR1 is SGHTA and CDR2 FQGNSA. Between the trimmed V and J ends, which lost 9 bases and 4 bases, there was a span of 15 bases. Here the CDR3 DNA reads TGTGCCAGGGAGGGGGGTGTCGCCTATGGCTACACCTTC. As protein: CAREGGVAYGYTF. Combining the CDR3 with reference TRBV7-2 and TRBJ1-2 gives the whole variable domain GAGVSQSPSNKVTEKGKDVELRCDPISGHTALYWYRQSLGQGLEFLIYFQGNSAPDKSGLPSDRFSAERTGGSVSTLTIQRTQQEDSAVYLCAREGGVAYGYTFGSGTRLTVV.

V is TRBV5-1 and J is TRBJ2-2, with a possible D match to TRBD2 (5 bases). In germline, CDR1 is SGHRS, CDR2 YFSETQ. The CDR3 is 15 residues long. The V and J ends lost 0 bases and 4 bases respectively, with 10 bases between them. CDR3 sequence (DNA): TGCGCCAGCAGCTTGGCCTCGGGGAGCACCGGGGAGCTGTTTTTT. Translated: CASSLASGSTGELFF.

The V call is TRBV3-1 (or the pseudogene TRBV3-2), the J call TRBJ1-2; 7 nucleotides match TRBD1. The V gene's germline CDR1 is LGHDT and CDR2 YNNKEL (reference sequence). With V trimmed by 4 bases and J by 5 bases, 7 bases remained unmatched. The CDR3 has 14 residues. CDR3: CASSPGGARYGYTF. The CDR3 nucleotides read TGTGCCAGCAGCCCAGGGGGGGCCCGGTATGGCTACACCTTC.

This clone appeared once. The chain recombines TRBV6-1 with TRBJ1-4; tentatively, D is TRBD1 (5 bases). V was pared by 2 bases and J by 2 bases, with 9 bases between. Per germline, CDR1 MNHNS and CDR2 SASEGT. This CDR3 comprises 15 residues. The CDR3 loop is CASSERQRTNEKLFF. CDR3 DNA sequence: TGTGCCAGCAGTGAAAGACAGCGCACTAATGAAAAACTGTTTTTT.

CDR3 region: CASSIPPVEDEQYF. The DNA for the CDR3 is TGTGCCAGTAGTATCCCCCCGGTCGAAGACGAGCAGTACTTC. This chain connects TRBV19 to TRBJ2-7; no reliable D call. This CDR3 region has 14 residues. V shed 3 bases and J shed 5 bases, with 14 bases lying between them. CDR1 and CDR2 from the germline V gene are LNHDA and SQIVND (reference sequence).

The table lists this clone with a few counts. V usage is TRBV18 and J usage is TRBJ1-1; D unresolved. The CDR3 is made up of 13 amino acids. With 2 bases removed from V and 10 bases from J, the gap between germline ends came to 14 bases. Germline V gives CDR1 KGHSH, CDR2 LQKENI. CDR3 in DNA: TGTGCCAGCTCACCAGACGGCCCGGGAAGAGCTTTCTTT. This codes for CASSPDGPGRAFF.

In nucleotides, the CDR3 is TGTGCCTGGAGTGGAGGTAGCGCACAGTACTTC. It encodes CAWSGGSAQYF. This rearrangement joins TRBV30 to TRBJ2-4; TRBD2 might be the D (5 bases). Trimming left V 1 base short and J 13 bases short, with 11 bases between. Looked up from germline, CDR1 is GTSNPN and CDR2 is SVGIG (reference sequence). The CDR3 runs 11 residues. Full variable domain (outside the CDR3, taken from reference TRBV30 and TRBJ2-4): SQTIHQWPATLVQPVGSPLSLECTVEGTSNPNLYWYRQAAGRGLQLLFYSVGIGQISSEVPQNLSASRPQDRQFILSSKKLLLSDSGFYLCAWSGGSAQYFGAGTRLSVL.

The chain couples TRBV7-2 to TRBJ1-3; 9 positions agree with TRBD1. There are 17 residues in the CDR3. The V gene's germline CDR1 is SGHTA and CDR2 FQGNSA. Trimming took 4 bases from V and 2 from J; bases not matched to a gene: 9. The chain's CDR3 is CASSSGQGRSAGNTIYF. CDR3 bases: TGTGCCAGCAGCTCTGGACAGGGGAGATCAGCTGGAAACACCATATATTTT. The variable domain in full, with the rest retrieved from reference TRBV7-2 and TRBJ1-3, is GAGVSQSPSNKVTEKGKDVELRCDPISGHTALYWYRQSLGQGLEFLIYFQGNSAPDKSGLPSDRFSAERTGGSVSTLTIQRTQQEDSAVYLCASSSGQGRSAGNTIYFGEGSWLTVV.

The CDR3 here is CASSFRTYRGETQYF. CDR3 nucleotide sequence: TGTGCCAGCAGCTTCCGGACCTATCGGGGAGAGACCCAGTACTTC. V usage is TRBV7-2 and J usage is TRBJ2-5, with TRBD2 as a possible D gene (5 bases). Trimming removed 3 bases from V and 4 bases from J, with 15 bases in between. Per germline, CDR1 SGHTA and CDR2 FQGNSA. The CDR3 sequence is 15 residues long.

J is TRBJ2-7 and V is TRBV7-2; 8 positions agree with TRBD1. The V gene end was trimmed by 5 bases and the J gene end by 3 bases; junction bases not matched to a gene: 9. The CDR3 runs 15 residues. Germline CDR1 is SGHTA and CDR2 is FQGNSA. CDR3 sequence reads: CASSVGQGGYYEQYF. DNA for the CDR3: TGTGCCAGCAGCGTAGGACAGGGTGGTTACTACGAGCAGTACTTC. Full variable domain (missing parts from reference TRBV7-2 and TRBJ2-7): GAGVSQSPSNKVTEKGKDVELRCDPISGHTALYWYRQSLGQGLEFLIYFQGNSAPDKSGLPSDRFSAERTGGSVSTLTIQRTQQEDSAVYLCASSVGQGGYYEQYFGPGTRLTVT.

Here the CDR3 DNA reads TGTGCCAGCAGCCCGGACTTCATTCAGGGGGGCAACTATGGCTACACCTTC. This encodes CASSPDFIQGGNYGYTF. The chain joins TRBV3-1 (or the pseudogene TRBV3-2) to TRBJ1-2; 7 bases fit TRBD1. The CDR3 is made up of 17 amino acids. V shed 4 bases and J 2 bases; nucleotides not matched to a gene: 13. Germline V CDR1 and CDR2: LGHDT, YNNKEL (reference sequence).

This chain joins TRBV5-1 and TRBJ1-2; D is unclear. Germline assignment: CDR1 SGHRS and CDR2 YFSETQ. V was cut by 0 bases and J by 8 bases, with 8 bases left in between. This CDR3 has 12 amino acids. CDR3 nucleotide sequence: TGCGCCAGCAGCTTGGGGGCACGGGGCTACACCTTC. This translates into CASSLGARGYTF. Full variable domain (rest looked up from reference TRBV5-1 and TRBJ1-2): KAGVTQTPRYLIKTRGQQVTLSCSPISGHRSVSWYQQTPGQGLQFLFEYFSETQRNKGNFPGRFSGRQFSNSRSEMNVSTLELGDSALYLCASSLGARGYTFGSGTRLTVV.

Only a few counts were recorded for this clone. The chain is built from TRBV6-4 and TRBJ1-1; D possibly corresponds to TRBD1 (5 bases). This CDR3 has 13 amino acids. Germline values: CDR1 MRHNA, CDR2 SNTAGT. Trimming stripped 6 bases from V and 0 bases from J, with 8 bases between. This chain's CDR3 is CASRKTVNTEAFF. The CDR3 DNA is TGTGCCAGCAGGAAGACAGTGAACACTGAAGCTTTCTTT.

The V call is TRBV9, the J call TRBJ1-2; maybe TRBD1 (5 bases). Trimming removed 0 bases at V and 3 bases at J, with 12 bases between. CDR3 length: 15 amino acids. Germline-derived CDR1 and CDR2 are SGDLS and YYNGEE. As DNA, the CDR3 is TGTGCCAGCAGCGTAGAGTCAGGGAGTTACTATGGCTACACCTTC. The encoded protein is CASSVESGSYYGYTF. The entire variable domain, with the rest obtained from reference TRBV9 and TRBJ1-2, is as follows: DSGVTQTPKHLITATGQRVTLRCSPRSGDLSVYWYQQSLDQGLQFLIQYYNGEERAKGNILERFSAQQFPDLHSELNLSSLELGDSALYFCASSVESGSYYGYTFGSGTRLTVV.

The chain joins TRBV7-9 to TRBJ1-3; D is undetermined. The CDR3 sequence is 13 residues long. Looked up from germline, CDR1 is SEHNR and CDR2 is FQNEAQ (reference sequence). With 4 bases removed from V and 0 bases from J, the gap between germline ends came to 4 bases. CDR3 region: CASSSSSGNTIYF. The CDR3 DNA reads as TGTGCCAGCAGCTCAAGCTCTGGAAACACCATATATTTT.